One and the same sample provided the 17 T cell receptor beta chains below, sequenced in a study of cytomegalovirus exposure and HLA in healthy donors. Researchers ran the PCR with 60 Vbeta and 13 Jbeta primers. TCRdb's copy holds only in-frame clones and misses some; the assay was immunoSEQ multiplex PCR. The data show about 130,000 clones, with about two thirds seen just once and 2.6% held by the top ten. Sequenced input: PBMCs. The receptors derive from a woman aged 60 to 75 in good health and CMV-seropositive.

This chain uses TRBV11-1 with TRBJ1-5; D unclear. This CDR3 contains 13 residues. Trimming stripped 4 bases from V and 5 bases from J, with 9 bases between. In germline, CDR1 is SGHAT, CDR2 FQDESV (reference sequence). CDR3 amino acids: CASSSNTDQPQHF. The CDR3 DNA reads as TGTGCCAGCAGCTCCAACACCGATCAGCCCCAGCATTTT. Filled out from reference TRBV11-1 and TRBJ1-5, the complete variable domain reads EAEVAQSPRYKITEKSQAVAFWCDPISGHATLYWYRQILGQGPELLVQFQDESVVDDSQLPKDRFSAERLKGVDSTLKIQPAELGDSAMYLCASSSNTDQPQHFGDGTRLSIL.

The chain carries TRBV5-4 and TRBJ1-3; D possibly corresponds to TRBD1 (6 bases). Germline V gives CDR1 SGHNT, CDR2 YYREEE (reference sequence). V was shortened by 4 bases and J by 0 bases, with 14 bases between the two germline ends. The CDR3 runs to 16 residues. CDR3 region: CASSLGQRNSGNTIYF. In DNA form, the CDR3 reads TGTGCCAGCAGCCTCGGACAGCGCAACTCTGGAAACACCATATATTTT.

The rearrangement uses TRBV7-2 and TRBJ1-2; D is undetermined. The germline V and J ends were trimmed by 0 bases and 3 bases, with 11 bases remaining between them. The CDR3 consists of 15 residues. CDR1 is SGHTA and CDR2 is FQGNSA in the germline V gene. This CDR3 reads CASSLALLLYYGYTF. CDR3 DNA: TGTGCCAGCAGCTTAGCGCTATTACTGTACTATGGCTACACCTTC. The complete variable domain, with remaining parts taken from reference TRBV7-2 and TRBJ1-2, reads GAGVSQSPSNKVTEKGKDVELRCDPISGHTALYWYRQSLGQGLEFLIYFQGNSAPDKSGLPSDRFSAERTGGSVSTLTIQRTQQEDSAVYLCASSLALLLYYGYTFGSGTRLTVV.

This clone was seen only a few times. This sequence joins TRBV6-1 and TRBJ1-1; the D gene is possibly TRBD1 (6 bases). There are 13 residues in the CDR3. CDR1 is MNHNS and CDR2 is SASEGT in the germline V gene. Trimming took 6 bases from V and 1 from J, leaving 9 bases between them. As DNA, the CDR3 is TGTGCCAGCAGGGCACAGGGGAACACTGAAGCTTTCTTT. Its translation: CASRAQGNTEAFF.

This chain links TRBV7-2 with TRBJ2-1; perhaps TRBD2 as D (6 bases). This CDR3 is 17 amino acids long. CDR1 and CDR2 (germline): SGHTA, FQGNSA. V gave up 4 bases and J gave up 0 bases, with 16 bases separating them. The CDR3 DNA sequence: TGTGCCAGCAGCTCTAGCGTGGGGGGTAGCTCCTACAATGAGCAGTTCTTC. Translation gives CASSSSVGGSSYNEQFF.

This clone was seen a few times. The chain is built from TRBV6-1 and TRBJ2-5; the match to TRBD2 covers 7 bases. CDR3 length: 14 amino acids. After removal of 0 bases from V and 4 bases from J, the junction contained 2 bases not matched to a gene. Germline V gene data show CDR1 as MNHNS and CDR2 as SASEGT. The chain's CDR3 is CASSEAPGGETQYF. The CDR3 DNA sequence: TGTGCCAGCAGTGAAGCGCCGGGAGGAGAGACCCAGTACTTC.

The chain is built from TRBV9 and TRBJ2-1; 15 bases fit TRBD2. Germline V lookup: CDR1 SGDLS, CDR2 YYNGEE. This CDR3 region has 18 residues. Trimming at V came to 4 bases and at J to 0 bases, leaving 5 bases not matched to a gene. DNA of the CDR3: TGTGCCAGCAGCTCCCGGACTAGCGGGGGGGCCTCCTACAATGAGCAGTTCTTC. Protein: CASSSRTSGGASYNEQFF.

Points on this clone: Other DNA sequences in this sample translate to the same CDR3. The chain recombines TRBV4-1 with TRBJ2-7; 7 nucleotides align to TRBD2. Germline CDR1 MGHRA, CDR2 YSYEKL. The V segment lost 4 bases and the J segment 5 bases; nucleotides outside the gene matches: 5. The CDR3 spans 13 residues. CDR3 loop: CASSPGGRDEQYF. CDR3 sequence (DNA): TGCGCCAGCAGCCCCGGGGGGAGGGACGAGCAGTACTTC.

The chain recombines TRBV7-9 with TRBJ2-1, with a weak D call TRBD2 (6 bases). The CDR3 sequence is 14 residues long. Trimming stripped 1 base from V and 4 bases from J, with 8 bases between. Per the germline V gene, CDR1 is SEHNR and CDR2 is FQNEAQ (reference sequence). DNA for the CDR3: TGTGCCAGCAGCTTAGGGGCGGGGTACAATGAGCAGTTCTTC. It encodes CASSLGAGYNEQFF.

The table lists this clone with a count of one. The V gene is TRBV27, the J gene TRBJ1-1; D gene unclear. This CDR3 comprises 15 residues. V was cut by 1 base and J by 0 bases, with 9 bases left in between. CDR1 is MNHEY, CDR2 SMNVEV, per germline (reference sequence). The CDR3 bases are TGTGCCAGCAGTTTATTAGCAGAGATGAACACTGAAGCTTTCTTT. It translates to CASSLLAEMNTEAFF.

The chain joins TRBV10-3 to TRBJ1-2, with TRBD1 as a possible D gene (5 bases). Trimming left V 2 bases short and J 0 bases short, with 13 bases between. Germline CDR1 reads ENHRY; CDR2 reads SYGVKD. CDR3 size: 16 residues. CDR3: CAISEIPTVANYGYTF. CDR3 DNA sequence: TGTGCCATCAGTGAGATTCCGACAGTAGCTAACTATGGCTACACCTTC.

This clone has more than one count but fewer than ten. CDR3 coding DNA: TGTGCCAGCAGCAAAATTATTCCCCTCATGATTGGTCGGCGGGGGAGCACAGATACGCAGTATTTT. Translated, it gives CASSKIIPLMIGRRGSTDTQYF. V usage is TRBV21-1 and J usage is TRBJ2-3; the D call TRBD2 from the table was never checked on the DNA. TRBV21-1 has pseudogene status. This CDR3 comprises 22 residues.

This clone came up a few times. V usage is TRBV11-2 and J usage is TRBJ1-1; D gene uncertain. Germline assignment: CDR1 SGHAT and CDR2 FQNNGV. Trimming stripped 0 bases from V and 1 base from J, with 12 bases between. CDR3 length equals 16 residues. The CDR3 sequence: CASSLEPGEANTEAFF. The CDR3 DNA follows: TGTGCCAGCAGCTTAGAACCCGGGGAAGCGAACACTGAAGCTTTCTTT.

This clone was found a few times. V is TRBV7-2 and J is TRBJ1-4, with 10 bases fitting TRBD1. Germline CDR1 and CDR2: SGHTA and FQGNSA. The V gene end was trimmed by 4 bases and the J gene end by 8 bases; junction bases not matched to a gene: 7. The CDR3 runs 15 residues. The CDR3 here is CASSSRQGAGEKLFF. The CDR3 DNA is TGTGCCAGCAGCTCCCGACAGGGGGCAGGGGAAAAACTGTTTTTT.

The V gene is TRBV5-4, the J gene TRBJ1-1, with D maybe TRBD1 (6 bases). The CDR3 is made up of 14 amino acids. V was cut by 3 bases and J by 4 bases, with 13 bases left in between. Germline V gene sequence: CDR1 SGHNT, CDR2 YYREEE (reference sequence). The CDR3 nucleotides read TGTGCCAGCAGCTGGGGGCAGGGCGGCACTGAAGCTTTCTTT. Protein: CASSWGQGGTEAFF.

This rearrangement joins TRBV6-6 to TRBJ1-5, with D perhaps TRBD1 (6 bases). This CDR3 is 16 amino acids long. The V and J ends lost 2 bases and 3 bases respectively, with 14 bases between them. The germline gives CDR1 MNHNY, CDR2 SVGAGI (reference sequence). The chain's CDR3 is CASSYGRGFTNQPQHF. The DNA for the CDR3 is TGTGCCAGCAGTTACGGCAGGGGCTTTACCAATCAGCCCCAGCATTTT.

For the CDR3, the DNA is TGCGCCAGCAGCCAAGATGGGCCCCTGGGTGGCTACACCTTC. Translation gives CASSQDGPLGGYTF. This chain connects TRBV4-1 to TRBJ1-2; no firm D call. The CDR3 contains 14 residues. The V end was cut by 0 bases, the J end by 7 bases, with 12 bases between. The germline CDR1 and CDR2 sequences are MGHRA and YSYEKL.